What follows describes a single TCR beta chain. This entry belongs to a study of blood T cell repertoires in COVID-19. Background on the study: Both acute and convalescent COVID-19 samples were obtained from the United States, Italy and Spain. Sample material is recorded as cDNA or gDNA derived from T cells, B-cell-depleted T cells, or PBMCs.

The authors' processing: Reference gene primer amplification yielded estimated nucleated cell counts. Some clones are missing from TCRdb's copy, which holds only in-frame ones; the method was immunoSEQ multiplex PCR. That table supplies the V and J calls and clone size; D and trimming were determined from the DNA. The sample lists 150,000 to 200,000 clones, 86% occurring once. This CDR3 contains 15 residues. CDR1 and CDR2 (germline): MGHRA, YSYEKL. V gave up 4 bases and J gave up 4 bases; unmatched junction bases: 6. The material sequenced was peripheral blood. The receptor was isolated from a man in his 70s with acute or convalescent COVID-19. This sequence joins TRBV4-1 and TRBJ1-1, with 10 bases identical to TRBD1. Written as DNA, the CDR3 is TGCGCCAGCAGCCCTGACAGGGGGCGGGCCACTGAAGCTTTCTTT. It codes for CASSPDRGRATEAFF.